A single sample gave rise to the 21 T cell receptor beta chains below, sequenced in a study of identical twins. From the 5' RACE reads, TCRdb called clonotypes with MiXCR, one entry per CDR3 protein. The sample consists of 500,000 to 700,000 distinct CDR3 sequences, roughly 6.6% of them appearing once. This sample also appeared in a second study, on yellow fever vaccine responses in identical twins.

The sample taken for sequencing was PBMCs. The receptors here all came from a woman aged 18-30 years in good health.

This clonotype was detected a few times. Written as DNA, the CDR3 is TGTGCCAGCAGCCCCGGACAGAACAAAGAGACCCAGTACTTC. Its protein product is CASSPGQNKETQYF. The chain has TRBV5-6 and TRBJ2-5; D is possibly TRBD1 (6 bases). The CDR3 covers 14 residues. Trimming shortened V by 4 bases and J by 3 bases, and 13 bases separated the two germline ends. CDR1 is SGHDT and CDR2 is YYEEEE in the germline V gene.

This clonotype was counted between two and nine times. The V call is TRBV12-3 or TRBV12-4, the J call TRBJ2-7, with unresolved D. V lost 3 bases, J lost 9 bases, and 15 bases lay in between. There are 13 residues in the CDR3. The CDR3 sequence is CASSFAGLVGQYF. The CDR3 DNA follows: TGTGCCAGCAGTTTTGCCGGGTTGGTGGGGCAGTACTTC.

This clonotype was seen many times. The rearrangement links TRBV12-3 or TRBV12-4 to TRBJ2-3; 7 positions match TRBD1. This CDR3 is built from 12 residues. Trimming took 6 bases from V and 9 from J; bases not matched to a gene: 6. CDR3 nucleotide sequence: TGTGCCAGCAGCCGGGACAGACTAACGCAGTATTTT. It codes for CASSRDRLTQYF.

V is TRBV7-2 and J is TRBJ2-7; TRBD1 might be the D (6 bases). Germline V gives CDR1 SGHTA, CDR2 FQGNSA. The CDR3 has 14 amino acids. Trimming pared 4 bases from V and 4 bases from J, leaving 14 bases between. CDR3 region: CASSSVTGNYEQYV. The CDR3 nucleotides are TGTGCCAGCAGCTCCGTAACAGGGAATTACGAGCAGTACGTC.

The chain links TRBV7-2 to TRBJ1-5, with TRBD1 as a possible D gene (5 bases). Germline values: CDR1 SGHTA, CDR2 FQGNSA. The V end lost 4 bases, the J end lost 7 bases, and 17 bases lay between the germline ends. This CDR3 is built from 15 residues. The CDR3 is CASSYEKGFGQPQHF. The CDR3 DNA sequence: TGTGCCAGCAGCTACGAAAAGGGGTTTGGGCAGCCCCAGCATTTT.

Ten or more counts support this clonotype. The V and J genes are TRBV2 and TRBJ1-2, with a possible D match to TRBD1 (5 bases). Germline CDR1 is SNHLY and CDR2 is FYNNEI. V gave up 1 base and J gave up 0 bases, with 9 bases separating them. The CDR3 runs to 15 residues. The CDR3 sequence is CASSEGDGANYGYTF. DNA of the CDR3: TGTGCCAGCAGTGAAGGGGACGGAGCTAACTATGGCTACACCTTC.

V and J are TRBV7-6 and TRBJ2-3, with D hard to call. Germline V gene sequence: CDR1 SGHVS, CDR2 FNYEAQ. The CDR3 spans 15 residues. V lost 4 bases to trimming and J lost 0 bases, with 11 bases between them. Here the CDR3 DNA reads TGTGCCAGCAGCTATCCATCGGTTAGCACAGATACGCAGTATTTT. Protein product: CASSYPSVSTDTQYF.

This clonotype has ten or more counts. The chain carries TRBV28 and TRBJ2-5; 7 bases match TRBD1. The V segment lost 6 bases and the J segment 5 bases; nucleotides outside the gene matches: 6. The CDR3 length is 13 residues. Germline values: CDR1 MDHEN, CDR2 SYDVKM. Here the CDR3 reads CASSPTGLETQYF. The CDR3 DNA reads as TGTGCCAGCAGCCCGACAGGGTTGGAGACCCAGTACTTC.

At least ten counts were recorded for this clonotype. V usage is TRBV20-1 and J usage is TRBJ2-1, with 10 bases that match TRBD2. The J segment lost 0 bases and the V segment lost 0 bases, leaving 2 bases of the junction unmatched. The CDR3 totals 16 residues. CDR1 DFQATT and CDR2 SNEGSKA come from the germline V gene (reference sequence). The CDR3 nucleotides read TGCAGTGCTAGAGATGAGCGGGGGGGCTCCTACAATGAGCAGTTCTTC. It encodes CSARDERGGSYNEQFF.

This clonotype was found a few times. The chain is built from TRBV27 and TRBJ2-5; the match to TRBD2 covers 11 bases. V was clipped by 5 bases and J by 8 bases; unmatched bases: 13. The CDR3 runs 16 residues. CDR1 is MNHEY, CDR2 SMNVEV, per germline (reference sequence). CDR3 sequence (DNA): TGTGCCAGCAGTCCCGGACTAGCGGGTGCGGAATCAACCCAGTACTTC. Translated: CASSPGLAGAESTQYF.

This clonotype has just a few counts. The V call is TRBV27, the J call TRBJ1-2, with 8 nucleotides matching TRBD1. Per the germline V gene, CDR1 is MNHEY and CDR2 is SMNVEV (reference sequence). V trimming: 3 bases; J trimming: 2 bases; junction bases outside the gene matches: 17. This CDR3 has 19 amino acids. The CDR3 is CASSFSSPYNTGGNYGYTF. CDR3 DNA: TGTGCCAGCAGTTTTTCCTCTCCCTACAATACAGGGGGGAACTATGGCTACACCTTC.

This clonotype was seen a few times. V usage is TRBV12-3 or TRBV12-4 and J usage is TRBJ2-5; D remains ambiguous. CDR3 size: 13 residues. With 6 bases removed from V and 5 bases from J, the gap between germline ends came to 13 bases. The CDR3 DNA follows: TGTGCCAGCAGCCCATCGACTCTCGAGACCCAGTACTTC. Encoded protein: CASSPSTLETQYF.

V and J are TRBV4-1 and TRBJ2-2; 7 bases match TRBD1. The germline V gene encodes CDR1 MGHRA and CDR2 YSYEKL. Trimming took 5 bases from V and 7 from J; bases not matched to a gene: 7. There are 14 residues in the CDR3. In DNA form, the CDR3 reads TGCGCCAGCAGCTTTCGACAGGGTGGCGGGGAGCTGTTTTTT. Translated: CASSFRQGGGELFF.

Here the CDR3 DNA reads TGTGCCAGCAGCCCGGGACTAGCGGGAGTGACAGAGACCCAGTACTTC. Residues: CASSPGLAGVTETQYF. The rearrangement joins TRBV14 to TRBJ2-5; 14 bases line up with TRBD2. CDR1 SGHDN and CDR2 FVKESK come from the germline V gene. V gave up 4 bases and J gave up 4 bases; unmatched junction bases: 5. The CDR3 is made up of 16 amino acids.

This clonotype has just a few counts. J is TRBJ2-1 and V is TRBV5-1, with D unclear. CDR3 length: 13 residues. Germline V gene data show CDR1 as SGHRS and CDR2 as YFSETQ. V was shortened by 1 base and J by 6 bases, with 8 bases between the two germline ends. CDR3 loop: CASSLPAINEQFF. In DNA form, the CDR3 reads TGCGCCAGCAGCTTGCCAGCGATCAATGAGCAGTTCTTC. The variable domain in full, with the rest retrieved from reference TRBV5-1 and TRBJ2-1, is KAGVTQTPRYLIKTRGQQVTLSCSPISGHRSVSWYQQTPGQGLQFLFEYFSETQRNKGNFPGRFSGRQFSNSRSEMNVSTLELGDSALYLCASSLPAINEQFFGPGTRLTVL.

A few counts support this clonotype. The V gene is TRBV20-1, the J gene TRBJ2-5; 12 bases map to TRBD2. The CDR3 has 15 amino acids. In germline, CDR1 is DFQATT, CDR2 SNEGSKA (reference sequence). J was trimmed by 5 bases and V by 6 bases; bases with no gene match: 10. The CDR3 is CSANPRTSGKETQYF. In nucleotides, the CDR3 is TGCAGTGCGAACCCCCGGACTAGCGGGAAGGAGACCCAGTACTTC.

The V call is TRBV7-6, the J call TRBJ2-1; TRBD2 matches 8 bases. There are 19 residues in the CDR3. Germline V gives CDR1 SGHVS, CDR2 FNYEAQ. Losses at the gene ends were 2 bases for V and 0 bases for J; bases not matched to a gene: 12. The chain's CDR3 is CASSLNTGGGPSSYNEQFF. In DNA form, the CDR3 reads TGTGCCAGCAGCTTAAACACTGGCGGGGGGCCTAGCTCCTACAATGAGCAGTTCTTC.

This clonotype came up a few times. V and J are TRBV4-1 and TRBJ2-1, with 11 bases identical to TRBD2. This CDR3 has 16 amino acids. CDR1 MGHRA and CDR2 YSYEKL come from the germline V gene. The V segment lost 4 bases and the J segment 6 bases; nucleotides outside the gene matches: 8. The CDR3 reads CASSREASGGRNEQFF. The CDR3 DNA reads as TGCGCCAGCAGCCGAGAGGCTAGCGGGGGGCGCAATGAGCAGTTCTTC.

The table lists this clonotype with many counts. The chain recombines TRBV12-3 or TRBV12-4 with TRBJ1-1; weak D call: TRBD1 (5 bases). The ends were cut back, 5 bases at V and 6 bases at J, with 16 bases in the middle. The CDR3 totals 14 residues. The CDR3 DNA follows: TGTGCCAGCAGTGCCCGGGGGTGGATACCTGAAGCTTTCTTT. It is translated as CASSARGWIPEAFF.

This clonotype was detected ten times or more. J is TRBJ1-5 and V is TRBV12-3 or TRBV12-4; no clear D. The V end was cut by 10 bases, the J end by 1 base, with 8 bases between. The CDR3 runs to 12 residues. The CDR3 bases are TGTGCCACTGGTGAAAGCAATCAGCCCCAGCATTTT. Translation gives CATGESNQPQHF.

The J gene is TRBJ2-5, the V gene TRBV10-2, with a weak D call TRBD2 (5 bases). The germline V and J ends were trimmed by 6 bases and 5 bases, with 19 bases remaining between them. This CDR3 is built from 15 residues. Germline CDR1 is WSHSY and CDR2 is SAAADI. The CDR3 reads CASSASGGLRETQYF. In DNA, the CDR3 is TGCGCCAGCAGCGCCTCCGGTGGACTTAGGGAGACCCAGTACTTC.